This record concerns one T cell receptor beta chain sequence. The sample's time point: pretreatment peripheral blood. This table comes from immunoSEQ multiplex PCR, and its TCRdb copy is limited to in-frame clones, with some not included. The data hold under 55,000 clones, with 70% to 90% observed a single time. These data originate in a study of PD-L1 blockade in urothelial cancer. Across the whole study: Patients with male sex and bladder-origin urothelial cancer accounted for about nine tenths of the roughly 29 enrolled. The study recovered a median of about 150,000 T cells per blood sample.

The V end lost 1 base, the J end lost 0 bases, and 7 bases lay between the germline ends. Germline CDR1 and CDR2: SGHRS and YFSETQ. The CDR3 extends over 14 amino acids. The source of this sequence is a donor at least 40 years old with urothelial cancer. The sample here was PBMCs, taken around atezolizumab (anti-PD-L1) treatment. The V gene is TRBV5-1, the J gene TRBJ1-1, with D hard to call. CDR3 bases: TGCGCCAGCAGCTTGTTCTCGGTGAACACTGAAGCTTTCTTT. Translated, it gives CASSLFSVNTEAFF. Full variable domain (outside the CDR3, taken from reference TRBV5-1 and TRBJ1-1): KAGVTQTPRYLIKTRGQQVTLSCSPISGHRSVSWYQQTPGQGLQFLFEYFSETQRNKGNFPGRFSGRQFSNSRSEMNVSTLELGDSALYLCASSLFSVNTEAFFGQGTRLTVV.